A selection of T cell receptor beta chains follows, all from one sample in a study of T cells after yellow fever vaccination. MiXCR, applied by TCRdb to the 5' RACE reads, yields one record per CDR3 protein. The sample contains about 340,000 distinct CDR3 sequences, approximately 12% of which appear only once. The specimen was CD4+ T cells sorted from PBMCs, collected 15 days after the yellow fever booster vaccination. These receptors were obtained from a man aged 18 to 29 who received the YFV17D yellow fever vaccine. Both conserved end residues are part of each CDR3. Fields, in order: D gene, clone size, V gene, J gene, CDR3 protein, CDR3 DNA. A D gene is named only where the DNA matches it firmly. Size is stated for part of the rows, as once, few or many counts, or as a class when the clone is expanded.

-	many	TRBV4-3	TRBJ2-3	CASSQETWADTQYF	TGCGCCAGCAGCCAAGAAACCTGGGCAGATACGCAGTATTTT
TRBD1	few	TRBV13	TRBJ2-5	CASSWRQGGETQYF	TGTGCCAGCAGTTGGAGACAGGGCGGCGAGACCCAGTACTTC
-	few	TRBV27	TRBJ2-3	CASSLLNADTQYF	TGTGCCAGCAGCCTCCTAAATGCAGATACGCAGTATTTT
TRBD1	many	TRBV7-2	TRBJ2-3	CASSLGGQGSTDTQYF	TGTGCCAGCAGCTTAGGGGGACAGGGGAGCACAGATACGCAGTATTTT
-	few	TRBV6-1	TRBJ1-6	CASSALRGGDSPLHF	TGTGCCAGCAGTGCTTTGCGGGGGGGAGATTCACCCCTCCACTTT
TRBD2	-	TRBV20-1	TRBJ2-5	CSAAGTRLSETQYF	TGCAGTGCTGCCGGGACTAGATTAAGTGAGACCCAGTACTTC
TRBD2	-	TRBV15	TRBJ2-1	CATSRNLAGASYNEQFF	TGTGCCACCAGCAGAAATCTAGCGGGGGCCTCCTACAATGAGCAGTTCTTC
TRBD2	-	TRBV19	TRBJ2-6	CASLRGSGANVLTF	TGTGCCTCCTTGCGGGGGTCAGGGGCCAACGTCCTGACTTTC
TRBD1	few	TRBV20-1	TRBJ2-1	CSARRQGSYNEQFF	TGCAGTGCTAGAAGACAGGGCTCCTACAATGAGCAGTTCTTC
-	-	TRBV6-1	TRBJ1-1	CASTGGRSNTEAFF	TGTGCCAGCACCGGGGGAAGGAGTAACACTGAAGCTTTCTTT
-	-	TRBV24-1	TRBJ2-5	CATSDSGMGRSETQYF	TGTGCCACCAGTGATTCGGGGATGGGGAGGTCGGAGACCCAGTACTTC
TRBD1	-	TRBV2	TRBJ2-2	CASSAGTATGELFF	TGTGCCAGCAGTGCCGGGACAGCCACCGGGGAGCTGTTTTTT
TRBD1	many	TRBV4-3	TRBJ2-3	CASSQDRVTGSTDTQYF	TGCGCCAGCAGCCAAGATCGGGTGACAGGGAGCACAGATACGCAGTATTTT
-	few	TRBV7-2	TRBJ2-7	CASSLEGPGSYEQYF	TGTGCCAGCAGCTTAGAGGGACCGGGTTCCTACGAGCAGTACTTC
-	-	TRBV5-1	TRBJ2-1	CASGLLGSGQFF	TGCGCCAGCGGACTTTTGGGGAGTGGGCAGTTCTTC
-	few	TRBV3-1	TRBJ2-5	CASSQRGETQYF	TGTGCCAGCAGCCAACGAGGAGAGACCCAGTACTTC
-	-	TRBV29-1	TRBJ1-1	CSVLTANTEAFF	TGCAGCGTTCTGACAGCGAACACTGAAGCTTTCTTT
TRBD1	-	TRBV7-3	TRBJ1-2	CASSTTGGIYNYGYTF	TGTGCCAGCAGTACGACAGGGGGAATATATAACTATGGCTACACCTTC
-	few	TRBV5-1	TRBJ2-5	CASSFAGAEETQYF	TGCGCCAGCAGCTTCGCCGGGGCGGAAGAGACCCAGTACTTC
-	-	TRBV3-1	TRBJ2-7	CASSQDLVWEQYF	TGTGCCAGCAGCCAAGACCTAGTTTGGGAGCAGTACTTC
-	many	TRBV7-2	TRBJ2-5	CASRRRGLGETQYF	TGTGCCAGCAGGCGGCGGGGCCTTGGGGAGACCCAGTACTTC
-	few	TRBV28	TRBJ2-3	CASRWTQGIGTDTQYF	TGTGCCAGCAGATGGACTCAGGGTATCGGCACAGATACGCAGTATTTT
-	-	TRBV28	TRBJ1-1	CASSSPPLGNTEAFF	TGTGCCAGCAGTTCCCCCCCCCTGGGGAACACTGAAGCTTTCTTT
TRBD1	-	TRBV7-2	TRBJ1-5	CATSEEGARAQHF	TGTGCCACCTCGGAAGAGGGGGCGCGGGCCCAGCATTTT
TRBD1	-	TRBV5-1	TRBJ2-2	CASSLEGQGSGELFF	TGCGCCAGCAGCTTGGAGGGACAGGGATCCGGGGAGCTGTTTTTT
TRBD1	few	TRBV4-1	TRBJ1-5	CASSQAPRQGTGQPQHF	TGCGCCAGCAGCCAGGCCCCCCGACAGGGAACGGGTCAGCCCCAGCATTTT
TRBD1	-	TRBV5-1	TRBJ1-4	CASSLGGGSFNEKLFF	TGCGCCAGCAGCTTGGGAGGGGGCAGTTTTAATGAAAAACTGTTTTTT
-	many	TRBV12-3/TRBV12-4	TRBJ2-3	CASSLGGATNTQYF	TGTGCCAGCAGTTTAGGGGGGGCCACAAATACGCAGTATTTT
TRBD1	-	TRBV15	TRBJ1-2	CATSIPGTGTGYTF	TGTGCCACCAGCATCCCCGGGACAGGCACCGGCTACACCTTC
-	few	TRBV7-2	TRBJ1-1	CASSLGPGPTLGAFF	TGTGCCAGCAGCTTGGGTCCGGGCCCAACACTGGGGGCTTTCTTT
TRBD2	many	TRBV5-1	TRBJ2-7	CASSFGTSGVIYEQYF	TGCGCCAGCAGCTTTGGGACTAGCGGGGTAATCTACGAGCAGTACTTC
-	few	TRBV6-2/TRBV6-3	TRBJ2-7	CASRRPGEPYSYEQYF	TGTGCCAGCAGGCGTCCGGGCGAGCCCTACTCCTACGAGCAGTACTTC
-	many	TRBV24-1	TRBJ2-7	CATSEGQDYEQYF	TGTGCCACCAGTGAAGGCCAGGACTACGAGCAGTACTTC